These 23 T cell receptor beta chains share one sample of origin, sequenced in a study of CD8 T cell repertoires and HIV-1 epitope variants. What these receptors recognize is not known. This table comes from immunoSEQ multiplex PCR, and its TCRdb copy is limited to in-frame clones, with some not included. The sample includes around 6,600 clones, around three fifths of them seen just once. The source material was cultured CD8+ T cells derived from PBMCs. These receptors were collected from a male donor with HIV.

J is TRBJ2-7 and V is TRBV7-6; 8 bases line up with TRBD1. V gave up 1 base and J gave up 5 bases; unmatched junction bases: 4. CDR1 and CDR2 (germline): SGHVS, FNYEAQ. The CDR3 extends over 14 amino acids. The CDR3 reads CASSLGQGANEQYF. In DNA, the CDR3 is TGTGCCAGCAGCTTAGGTCAGGGGGCCAACGAGCAGTACTTC.

This clone was detected a few times. V gene TRBV28 combines with J gene TRBJ1-1; D not resolved. Deletions cut 2 bases from V and 1 base from J, with 8 bases between. The germline V gene has CDR1 MDHEN and CDR2 SYDVKM. CDR3 length equals 14 residues. The CDR3 sequence: CASSLGQQNTEAFF. In DNA, the CDR3 is TGTGCCAGCAGTTTAGGGCAGCAGAACACTGAAGCTTTCTTT. The whole variable domain, filled in from reference TRBV28 and TRBJ1-1, reads DVKVTQSSRYLVKRTGEKVFLECVQDMDHENMFWYRQDPGLGLRLIYFSYDVKMKEKGDIPEGYSVSREKKERFSLILESASTNQTSMYLCASSLGQQNTEAFFGQGTRLTVV.

This clone has more than one count but fewer than ten. The V call is TRBV2, the J call TRBJ2-1; D not resolved. The CDR3 covers 11 residues. The germline V gene has CDR1 SNHLY and CDR2 FYNNEI. Trimming removed 2 bases at V and 10 bases at J, with 6 bases between. The CDR3 loop reads CASSEYTEQFF. CDR3 coding DNA: TGTGCCAGCAGTGAATATACGGAGCAGTTCTTC.

The chain joins TRBV28 to TRBJ2-7; D ambiguous. The CDR3 runs 12 residues. Germline V gene data show CDR1 as MDHEN and CDR2 as SYDVKM. Between the trimmed V and J ends, which lost 6 bases and 5 bases, there was a span of 11 bases. The CDR3: CASRSSLHEQYF. The CDR3 nucleotides are TGTGCCAGCAGGTCATCCCTACACGAGCAGTACTTC.

The chain combines TRBV10-3 with TRBJ2-1, with 7 bases aligning to TRBD1. Looked up from germline, CDR1 is ENHRY and CDR2 is SYGVKD. The CDR3 length is 15 residues. The V gene end was trimmed by 3 bases and the J gene end by 1 base; junction bases not matched to a gene: 3. The CDR3 sequence: CAISDEGASYNEQFF. In DNA, the CDR3 is TGTGCCATCAGTGATGAGGGGGCTTCCTACAATGAGCAGTTCTTC.

The chain is built from TRBV5-6 and TRBJ2-2; no clear D. Between the trimmed V and J ends, which lost 0 bases and 5 bases, there was a span of 5 bases. CDR1 and CDR2 (germline): SGHDT, YYEEEE. The CDR3 is made up of 13 amino acids. Here the CDR3 DNA reads TGTGCCAGCAGCTTGGACGAGACCGGGGAGCTGTTTTTT. The encoded protein is CASSLDETGELFF.

The genes are TRBV28 and TRBJ1-2, with D perhaps TRBD1 (5 bases). This CDR3 comprises 10 residues. CDR1 is MDHEN and CDR2 is SYDVKM in the germline V gene. Trimming removed 10 bases at V and 11 bases at J, with 14 bases between. The CDR3 loop reads CATTLGTYTF. The CDR3, as DNA: TGTGCCACTACCCTTGGGACGTACACCTTC.

This clone came up a few times. The chain recombines TRBV9 with TRBJ2-1; possible D gene TRBD1, 6 bases. CDR1 and CDR2 from the germline V gene are SGDLS and YYNGEE. The V gene lost 4 bases and the J gene lost 5 bases, with 22 bases spanning the gap. This CDR3 comprises 17 residues. CDR3 nucleotides: TGTGCCAGCAGCACCCCTTCAACAGGGTTCAGCAACAATGAGCAGTTCTTC. It encodes CASSTPSTGFSNNEQFF.

This sequence joins TRBV13 and TRBJ2-7; the D gene could be TRBD1 or TRBD2 (5 bases each). The CDR3 has 14 amino acids. Germline CDR1 PRHDT, CDR2 FYEKMQ (reference sequence). Trimming removed 0 bases at V and 4 bases at J, with 10 bases between. CDR3 sequence: CASSLGGDTYEQYF. The CDR3 nucleotides read TGTGCCAGCAGCTTAGGGGGGGATACTTACGAGCAGTACTTC.

The chain carries TRBV5-1 and TRBJ1-1; D is undetermined. CDR3 size: 15 residues. Looked up from germline, CDR1 is SGHRS and CDR2 is YFSETQ. Trimming shortened V by 4 bases and J by 1 base, and 14 bases separated the two germline ends. The CDR3 DNA follows: TGCGCCAGCAGCCCCCGGGAGGGCGGGAACACTGAAGCTTTCTTT. The encoded protein is CASSPREGGNTEAFF. The full variable domain, completed using reference TRBV5-1 and TRBJ1-1, is KAGVTQTPRYLIKTRGQQVTLSCSPISGHRSVSWYQQTPGQGLQFLFEYFSETQRNKGNFPGRFSGRQFSNSRSEMNVSTLELGDSALYLCASSPREGGNTEAFFGQGTRLTVV.

This clone was seen only a few times. The chain is built from TRBV19 and TRBJ1-1; a weak D match, TRBD1 (5 bases). V shed 5 bases and J shed 1 base, with 14 bases lying between them. Germline V gene data show CDR1 as LNHDA and CDR2 as SQIVND (reference sequence). The CDR3 runs 15 residues. The CDR3 sequence: CASSPWGSQNTEAFF. In nucleotides, the CDR3 is TGTGCCAGTAGTCCTTGGGGCAGCCAGAACACTGAAGCTTTCTTT.

This chain uses TRBV4-1 with TRBJ2-2; TRBD2 might be the D (7 bases). This CDR3 region has 17 residues. The germline gives CDR1 MGHRA, CDR2 YSYEKL. The V end was cut by 0 bases, the J end by 2 bases, with 13 bases between. The CDR3 nucleotides are TGCGCCAGCAGCCAAGACCAACGGGGGGCCAACACCGGGGAGCTGTTTTTT. Amino acids: CASSQDQRGANTGELFF.

The gene calls are TRBV7-2 and TRBJ1-4; D call uncertain. Germline V gives CDR1 SGHTA, CDR2 FQGNSA. Trimming cost V 1 base and J 4 bases, with 10 bases left between them. CDR3 length: 15 amino acids. The CDR3: CASSLDWEINEKLFF. The DNA of the CDR3 is TGTGCCAGCAGCTTAGATTGGGAGATTAATGAAAAACTGTTTTTT.

The chain links TRBV6-5 to TRBJ2-2, with D uncertain. Germline V gene lookup returns CDR1 MNHEY and CDR2 SVGAGI. This CDR3 comprises 14 residues. V lost 0 bases, J lost 4 bases, and 6 bases lay in between. In DNA form, the CDR3 reads TGTGCCAGCAGTTACTCAGGCATCACCGGGGAGCTGTTTTTT. This codes for CASSYSGITGELFF.

The genes are TRBV27 and TRBJ1-1; the match to TRBD1 covers 8 bases. Germline CDR1 MNHEY, CDR2 SMNVEV (reference sequence). V lost 5 bases to trimming and J lost 7 bases; unmatched junction nucleotides: 15. CDR3 length: 16 residues. CDR3 region: CASSQNRLDRAVEAFF. CDR3 nucleotides: TGTGCCAGCAGTCAAAATAGACTGGACAGGGCAGTTGAAGCTTTCTTT.

This chain connects TRBV19 to TRBJ2-1; TRBD1 matches 11 bases. The CDR3 runs to 15 residues. The J segment lost 2 bases and the V segment lost 8 bases, leaving 5 bases of the junction unmatched. Per the germline V gene, CDR1 is LNHDA and CDR2 is SQIVND (reference sequence). Here the CDR3 DNA reads TGTGCCAGTGGTACGGGACAGGGGGCCTACAATGAGCAGTTCTTC. Translating it yields CASGTGQGAYNEQFF.

This clone appeared a few times. V usage is TRBV28 and J usage is TRBJ2-2, with 9 nucleotides matching TRBD2. Per the germline V gene, CDR1 is MDHEN and CDR2 is SYDVKM. The CDR3 consists of 13 residues. CDR3 in amino acids: CGMKREDTGELFF. The CDR3, as DNA: TGTGGTATGAAGCGGGAGGACACCGGGGAGCTGTTTTTT.

This clone came up a few times. The rearrangement joins TRBV28 to TRBJ1-6; D gene uncertain. This CDR3 contains 15 residues. Trimming stripped 3 bases from V and 1 base from J, with 7 bases between. Germline assignment: CDR1 MDHEN and CDR2 SYDVKM. In DNA, the CDR3 is TGTGCCAGCAGTTTTCTGGGGTCCTATAATTCACCCCTCCACTTT. This translates into CASSFLGSYNSPLHF.

This clone was detected only a few times. This sequence joins TRBV7-6 and TRBJ2-7; maybe TRBD2 (6 bases). V lost 5 bases, J lost 5 bases, and 13 bases lay in between. CDR1 and CDR2 from the germline V gene are SGHVS and FNYEAQ. CDR3 length equals 13 residues. The CDR3 is CASSQGPGDEQYF. CDR3 DNA: TGTGCCAGCAGCCAAGGCCCGGGGGACGAGCAGTACTTC.

CDR3: CASNQPGLNYGYTF. The CDR3 coding sequence is TGTGCCAGCAACCAACCGGGACTTAACTATGGCTACACCTTC. This chain links TRBV28 with TRBJ1-2; possibly TRBD1 for D (5 bases). Trimming removed 7 bases from V and 1 base from J, with 13 bases in between. Looked up from germline, CDR1 is MDHEN and CDR2 is SYDVKM. There are 14 residues in the CDR3.

On this clone: One junction end disagrees with the germline gene, perhaps due to a read error. The V and J genes are TRBV18 and TRBJ2-7; TRBD1 matches at 10 bases. Germline-derived CDR1 and CDR2 are KGHSH and LQKENI. The CDR3 covers 14 residues. The CDR3 here is CASSSGTGVSFQNF. CDR3 sequence (DNA): TGTGCCAGCTCTTCCGGGACAGGGGTCTCCTTTCAGAACTTC.

Turning to this clone: At the DNA level, this CDR3 is encoded by other sequences in the same sample as well. The V and J genes are TRBV27 and TRBJ2-3; TRBD2 aligns across 14 bases. Trimming cost V 6 bases and J 0 bases; bases outside gene matches: 8. The germline CDR1 and CDR2 sequences are MNHEY and SMNVEV (reference sequence). The CDR3 length is 18 residues. The CDR3 here is CASRPTTSGRASTDTQYF. CDR3 sequence (DNA): TGTGCCAGCAGACCCACGACTAGCGGGAGGGCTAGCACAGATACGCAGTATTTT.

V is TRBV2 and J is TRBJ2-1; D possibly corresponds to TRBD2 (5 bases). The CDR3 totals 14 residues. V was clipped by 3 bases and J by 3 bases, with 9 bases between them. Germline V CDR1 and CDR2: SNHLY, FYNNEI. The CDR3 region has the DNA TGTGCCAGCAGTGATATAGACTACTACAATGAGCAGTTCTTC. This codes for CASSDIDYYNEQFF. Together with reference TRBV2 and TRBJ2-1, the CDR3 gives the full variable domain: EPEVTQTPSHQVTQMGQEVILRCVPISNHLYFYWYRQILGQKVEFLVSFYNNEISEKSEIFDDQFSVERPDGSNFTLKIRSTKLEDSAMYFCASSDIDYYNEQFFGPGTRLTVL.